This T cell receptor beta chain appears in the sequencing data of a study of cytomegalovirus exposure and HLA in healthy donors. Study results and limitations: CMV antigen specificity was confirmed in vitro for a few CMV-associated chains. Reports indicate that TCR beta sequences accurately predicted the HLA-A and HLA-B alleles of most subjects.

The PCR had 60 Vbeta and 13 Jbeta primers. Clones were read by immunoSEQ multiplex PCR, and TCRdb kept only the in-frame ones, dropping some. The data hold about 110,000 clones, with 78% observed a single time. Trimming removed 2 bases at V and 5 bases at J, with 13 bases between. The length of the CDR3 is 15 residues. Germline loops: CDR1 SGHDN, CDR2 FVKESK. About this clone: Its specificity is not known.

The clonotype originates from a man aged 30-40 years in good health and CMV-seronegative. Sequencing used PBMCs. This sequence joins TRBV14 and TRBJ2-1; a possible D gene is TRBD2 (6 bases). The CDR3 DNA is TGTGCCAGCAGCCAATCCCCGGGAGTAGACAATGAGCAGTTCTTC. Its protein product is CASSQSPGVDNEQFF.